The 4 T cell receptor beta chains reported below all come from one sample, sequenced in a study of cytomegalovirus exposure and HLA in healthy donors. It was with 60 Vbeta and 13 Jbeta primers that the PCR ran. Repertoires were generated with immunoSEQ multiplex PCR, while TCRdb's copy carries only in-frame clones and drops some. In the table there are fewer than 95,000 clones, about 70% of which are singletons. The specimen sequenced was PBMCs. Every receptor here comes from a man aged 40-49 years in good health and CMV-seronegative.

Written as DNA, the CDR3 is TGCGCCAGCAGCCACCCCAGGGGGTTAGGAAACACCATATATTTT. This gives the protein CASSHPRGLGNTIYF. The V call is TRBV4-3, the J call TRBJ1-3; 7 bases align to TRBD1. This CDR3 is built from 15 residues. After removal of 3 bases from V and 4 bases from J, the junction contained 6 bases not matched to a gene. CDR1 and CDR2 (germline): LGHNA, YSLEER.

CDR3 sequence: CASSTTWATNTEAFF. The CDR3 nucleotides are TGTGCCAGTAGCACAACTTGGGCCACGAACACTGAAGCTTTCTTT. This chain joins TRBV19 and TRBJ1-1; D gene uncertain. Trimming took off 6 bases at V and 1 base at J, with 15 bases between the two ends. Germline CDR1 is LNHDA and CDR2 is SQIVND (reference sequence). The CDR3 contains 15 residues.

This clone appeared once. The chain combines TRBV9 with TRBJ2-1; 12 bases are a match to TRBD2. With V trimmed by 0 bases and J by 0 bases, 4 bases remained unmatched. CDR3 length equals 18 residues. Germline V gene data show CDR1 as SGDLS and CDR2 as YYNGEE. The CDR3 bases are TGTGCCAGCAGCGTAGGGGCTAGCGGGGGGGGCTCCTACAATGAGCAGTTCTTC. Residues: CASSVGASGGGSYNEQFF. Full variable domain (missing parts from reference TRBV9 and TRBJ2-1): DSGVTQTPKHLITATGQRVTLRCSPRSGDLSVYWYQQSLDQGLQFLIQYYNGEERAKGNILERFSAQQFPDLHSELNLSSLELGDSALYFCASSVGASGGGSYNEQFFGPGTRLTVL.

V is TRBV18 and J is TRBJ1-1; TRBD1 agrees at 7 bases. From germline, CDR1 is KGHSH and CDR2 LQKENI. The CDR3 is 15 amino acids. Trimming cost V 3 bases and J 1 base; bases outside gene matches: 5. CDR3 protein: CASSPPGQPNTEAFF. For the CDR3, the DNA is TGTGCCAGCTCACCGCCGGGACAGCCGAACACTGAAGCTTTCTTT. The full variable domain, rest sourced from reference TRBV18 and TRBJ1-1, is NAGVMQNPRHLVRRRGQEARLRCSPMKGHSHVYWYRQLPEEGLKFMVYLQKENIIDESGMPKERFSAEFPKEGPSILRIQQVVRGDSAAYFCASSPPGQPNTEAFFGQGTRLTVV.